The 23 T cell receptor beta chains reported below all come from one sample, sequenced in a study of T cell responses to AZD1222 COVID-19 vaccine. Sequencing was performed with immunoSEQ multiplex PCR; in TCRdb, only in-frame clones are kept and a portion is missing. The profile covers approximately 150,000 clones, with 85% to 95% appearing a single time and 2.3% taken by the ten largest. This sample comprised peripheral blood, obtained on day 0 of AZD1222 vaccination. The source is an adult in good health.

The J gene is TRBJ1-4, the V gene TRBV28; 7 bases are a match to TRBD1. The CDR3 length is 16 residues. J gave up 8 bases and V 3 bases, and 12 bases lay outside the gene matches. Germline CDR1 MDHEN, CDR2 SYDVKM. This CDR3 reads CASSLPGRGGGEKLFF. The CDR3 DNA reads as TGTGCCAGCAGTTTGCCCGGCAGGGGGGGTGGCGAAAAACTGTTTTTT.

This sequence joins TRBV18 and TRBJ1-4; D unclear. This CDR3 has 15 residues. Trimming shortened V by 3 bases and J by 8 bases, and 16 bases separated the two germline ends. The germline V gene has CDR1 KGHSH and CDR2 LQKENI. CDR3 coding DNA: TGTGCCAGCTCACCCCGGAGCCCCGGAGGCGAAAAACTGTTTTTT. Its translation is CASSPRSPGGEKLFF. Based on the CDR3 plus reference TRBV18 and TRBJ1-4, the full variable domain is NAGVMQNPRHLVRRRGQEARLRCSPMKGHSHVYWYRQLPEEGLKFMVYLQKENIIDESGMPKERFSAEFPKEGPSILRIQQVVRGDSAAYFCASSPRSPGGEKLFFGSGTQLSVL.

Worth noting for this clone: The junction does not match germline at one end; this may be a read error. This chain's CDR3 is CASSTPVTEAFF. The DNA of the CDR3 is TGTGCCAGCTCAACACCGGTCACTGAAGCTTTCTTT. The genes are TRBV18 and TRBJ1-1; unclear D gene. The CDR3 totals 12 residues. CDR1 is KGHSH and CDR2 is LQKENI in the germline V gene.

The chain couples TRBV18 to TRBJ1-1, with 8 bases aligning to TRBD1. The ends lost 7 bases at V and 5 bases at J; junction bases unmatched: 3. CDR3 size: 12 residues. Germline V lookup: CDR1 KGHSH, CDR2 LQKENI. CDR3 amino acids: CASFRQGTEAFF. The DNA for the CDR3 is TGTGCCAGCTTCAGACAGGGGACTGAAGCTTTCTTT.

CDR3 nucleotide sequence: TGTGCCAGCAGCCCAACAGGGAAAGAGACCCAGTACTTC. Protein: CASSPTGKETQYF. The chain is built from TRBV7-3 and TRBJ2-5, with TRBD1 as a possible D gene (6 bases). The V gene's germline CDR1 is SGHTA and CDR2 FQGTGA. The germline V and J ends were trimmed by 5 bases and 3 bases, with 10 bases remaining between them. The CDR3 spans 13 residues.

This sequence joins TRBV5-5 and TRBJ1-4; weak D call: TRBD1 (5 bases). The CDR3 spans 15 residues. Trimming left V 0 bases short and J 4 bases short, with 10 bases between. In germline, CDR1 is SGHKS, CDR2 YYEKEE (reference sequence). This CDR3 is CASSLVGGGNEKLFF. The CDR3 region has the DNA TGTGCCAGCAGCTTGGTCGGGGGAGGTAATGAAAAACTGTTTTTT.

The chain combines TRBV9 with TRBJ1-4; no firm D call. The germline V gene encodes CDR1 SGDLS and CDR2 YYNGEE. V lost 4 bases to trimming and J lost 8 bases, with 21 bases between them. The length of the CDR3 is 16 residues. CDR3 nucleotide sequence: TGTGCCAGCAGCCGAGCCCCGGGCACATCGCGGGAAAAACTGTTTTTT. Amino acid sequence: CASSRAPGTSREKLFF.

As for this clone: Other DNA sequences in the sample encode the same CDR3. As DNA, the CDR3 is TGTGCCAGCAGTCCAACTAATGGGGTAGGGTACGAGCAGTACTTC. Protein sequence: CASSPTNGVGYEQYF. This chain uses TRBV19 with TRBJ2-7; D gene ambiguous. CDR1 LNHDA and CDR2 SQIVND come from the germline V gene (reference sequence). This CDR3 region has 15 residues. V lost 9 bases and J 4 bases, leaving 22 bases between the germline ends.

V usage is TRBV25-1 and J usage is TRBJ1-4; D gene ambiguous. The V gene lost 3 bases and the J gene lost 5 bases, with 10 bases spanning the gap. This CDR3 region has 14 residues. Looked up from germline, CDR1 is MGHDK and CDR2 is SYGVNS. CDR3 residues: CASSDGVTNEKLFF. CDR3 coding DNA: TGTGCCAGCAGTGATGGGGTAACGAATGAAAAACTGTTTTTT.

This chain joins TRBV30 and TRBJ1-6, with D hard to call. This CDR3 is built from 14 residues. CDR1 and CDR2 from the germline V gene are GTSNPN and SVGIG (reference sequence). Trimming removed 0 bases at V and 7 bases at J, with 10 bases between. CDR3 sequence reads: CAWSVTGNNSPLHF. The CDR3 DNA sequence: TGTGCCTGGAGTGTTACGGGTAACAATTCACCCCTCCACTTT.

The chain has TRBV20-1 and TRBJ2-7; D is possibly TRBD1 (5 bases). Germline V gives CDR1 DFQATT, CDR2 SNEGSKA (reference sequence). Trimming stripped 3 bases from V and 3 bases from J, with 18 bases between. This CDR3 is built from 15 residues. CDR3 nucleotides: TGCAGTGCTAGTCCAGGGAACGACTGGAACTACGAGCAGTACTTC. Amino acids: CSASPGNDWNYEQYF.

V and J are TRBV29-1 and TRBJ1-5; perhaps TRBD1 as D (5 bases). The CDR3 is 15 amino acids. Per germline, CDR1 SQVTM and CDR2 ANQGSEA. Trimming left V 0 bases short and J 2 bases short, with 11 bases between. The CDR3 reads CSVEDAGAGNQPQHF. The CDR3 DNA follows: TGCAGCGTTGAAGATGCCGGGGCGGGCAATCAGCCCCAGCATTTT.

For the CDR3, the DNA is TGTGCCAGCAGTCGGCAGGGAAGGAGCAATGAGCAGTTCTTC. Amino acid sequence: CASSRQGRSNEQFF. The chain couples TRBV25-1 to TRBJ2-1; tentatively, D is TRBD1 (5 bases). This CDR3 is 14 amino acids long. V gave up 5 bases and J gave up 6 bases, with 14 bases separating them. Germline values: CDR1 MGHDK, CDR2 SYGVNS.

The rearrangement joins TRBV29-1 to TRBJ2-3; D perhaps matches TRBD2 (5 bases). This CDR3 has 13 residues. V was shortened by 6 bases and J by 1 base, with 11 bases between the two germline ends. The germline CDR1 and CDR2 sequences are SQVTM and ANQGSEA. The CDR3 loop is CSVTFGGTDTQYF. CDR3 bases: TGCAGCGTCACCTTCGGGGGCACAGATACGCAGTATTTT.

CDR3 DNA: TGTGCCAGCAGCTTTCCAGGGGAGAGCACAGATACGCAGTATTTT. It encodes CASSFPGESTDTQYF. The chain carries TRBV5-5 and TRBJ2-3, with D perhaps TRBD1 (6 bases). V dropped 2 bases and J dropped 0 bases, with 10 bases sitting between them. CDR1 is SGHKS and CDR2 is YYEKEE in the germline V gene (reference sequence). CDR3 size: 15 residues.

This chain uses TRBV10-1 with TRBJ2-3; 8 nucleotides line up with TRBD1. Losses at the gene ends were 7 bases for V and 4 bases for J; bases not matched to a gene: 4. The CDR3 extends over 13 amino acids. Germline-derived CDR1 and CDR2 are WNHNN and SYGVQD (reference sequence). The CDR3 here is CASTATGADTQYF. In nucleotides, the CDR3 is TGCGCCAGCACCGCGACAGGGGCAGATACGCAGTATTTT.

The gene calls are TRBV9 and TRBJ2-5, with a possible D match to TRBD2 (5 bases). Trimming shortened V by 5 bases and J by 2 bases, and 13 bases separated the two germline ends. This CDR3 region has 14 residues. Germline CDR1 and CDR2: SGDLS and YYNGEE. The DNA of the CDR3 is TGTGCCAGCAGTCTCGGGCGCGGGCAAGAGACCCAGTACTTC. This encodes CASSLGRGQETQYF.

The rearrangement links TRBV3-1 (or the pseudogene TRBV3-2) to TRBJ2-7, with D possibly matching TRBD2 (6 bases). V shed 3 bases and J shed 1 base, with 7 bases lying between them. CDR3 length equals 13 residues. Germline V lookup: CDR1 LGHDT, CDR2 YNNKEL (reference sequence). The CDR3 nucleotides read TGTGCCAGCAGCCAGACTAGTTCCTACGAGCAGTACTTC. Translated: CASSQTSSYEQYF.

CDR3 nucleotide sequence: TGTGCCAGCAGCTTGGCCGTAGGCGGGAGGGACAATGAGCAGTTCTTC. Amino acid sequence: CASSLAVGGRDNEQFF. The chain is built from TRBV7-3 and TRBJ2-1; TRBD2 agrees at 9 bases. The CDR3 contains 16 residues. From germline, CDR1 is SGHTA and CDR2 FQGTGA. V lost 3 bases to trimming and J lost 5 bases; unmatched junction nucleotides: 8.

Only one count was recorded for this clone. The genes are TRBV5-1 and TRBJ2-1; TRBD2 aligns across 13 bases. The CDR3 runs to 15 residues. Germline V gene data show CDR1 as SGHRS and CDR2 as YFSETQ. The ends lost 3 bases at V and 6 bases at J; junction bases unmatched: 3. In nucleotides, the CDR3 is TGCGCCAGCAGCTCAGGGACTAGCGGGACCAATGAGCAGTTCTTC. As protein: CASSSGTSGTNEQFF.

This chain uses TRBV10-3 with TRBJ1-4; D gene ambiguous. This CDR3 is 14 amino acids long. Trimming stripped 2 bases from V and 0 bases from J, with 4 bases between. CDR1 is ENHRY, CDR2 SYGVKD, per germline. The CDR3: CAISEAATNEKLFF. The CDR3 DNA is TGTGCCATCAGTGAGGCAGCAACTAATGAAAAACTGTTTTTT.

CDR3 loop: CASSVRLAGVETQYF. The CDR3 DNA follows: TGTGCCAGCAGCGTGAGACTAGCGGGAGTTGAGACCCAGTACTTC. The chain employs TRBV11-3 and TRBJ2-5; 12 positions match TRBD2. The CDR3 sequence is 15 residues long. CDR1 and CDR2 from the germline V gene are SGHNT and YENEEA. The trim removed 5 bases at V and 5 bases at J, leaving 6 bases unmatched. The variable domain in full, with the rest retrieved from reference TRBV11-3 and TRBJ2-5, is EAGVVQSPRYKIIEKKQPVAFWCNPISGHNTLYWYLQNLGQGPELLIRYENEEAVDDSQLPKDRFSAERLKGVDSTLKIQPAELGDSAVYLCASSVRLAGVETQYFGPGTRLLVL.

This chain links TRBV11-2 with TRBJ1-3; D is uncertain. Germline V gene sequence: CDR1 SGHAT, CDR2 FQNNGV. This CDR3 is 13 amino acids long. V shed 5 bases and J shed 4 bases, with 9 bases lying between them. The CDR3 loop reads CASSTLTGNTIYF. CDR3 bases: TGTGCCAGCAGCACACTTACAGGAAACACCATATATTTT.